A selection of T cell receptor beta chains follows, all from one sample in a study of radiation and T cells in renal cell carcinoma. Generated by immunoSEQ multiplex PCR, the TCRdb table keeps only in-frame clones and is missing some. The sample gives about 78,000 clones, 80% to 90% of which show up once; 5% to 7.5% is in the top ten. Material: blood, obtained from a patient whose treatment included radiotherapy and nephrectomy. The receptors come from a woman in her 70s with renal cell carcinoma. Both conserved end residues are part of each CDR3. The order of the fields is CDR3 DNA, CDR3 protein, D gene, V gene, clone size, J gene. D genes are given only for firm matches. The listing skips clone size in some rows; elsewhere it reads once, few, many or a size class.

TGTGCCAGCAGTGAATTGTGGGCTTCACCCCTCCACTTT | CASSELWASPLHF | - | TRBV25-1 | few | TRBJ1-6
TGTGCCAGCAGCAAAAGGGCAGGTTCGGGGGGTACTGAAGCTTTCTTT | CASSKRAGSGGTEAFF | - | TRBV21-1 | - | TRBJ1-1
TGTGCCACCCGGAAGGGGGGCCTTGGCGAGCAGTACTTC | CATRKGGLGEQYF | - | TRBV7-8 | - | TRBJ2-7
TGTGCCAGCAGCTTAGGTAAAGGGTATTCGGCTTTCTTT | CASSLGKGYSAFF | - | TRBV7-6 | few | TRBJ1-1
TGTGCCAGTAGTATAGAAGAGGGGCTGACAGATACGCAGTATTTT | CASSIEEGLTDTQYF | - | TRBV19 | - | TRBJ2-3
TGTGCCAGCAGCCCTGGGAAGGGACAGCCCCAGCATTTT | CASSPGKGQPQHF | - | TRBV11-2 | - | TRBJ1-5
TGTGCCAGCAGTCCTGATCCCATCCAGCCCCAGCATTTT | CASSPDPIQPQHF | - | TRBV6-1 | - | TRBJ1-5
TGTGCCAGCAGTGTGGGACTAGCGGGGAAAGAGCAGTTCTTC | CASSVGLAGKEQFF | TRBD2 | TRBV6-1 | - | TRBJ2-1
TGTGCCAGCAGTTTAGCGGGGCAGCGACGAATTAGTGACACCGGGGAGCTGTTTTTT | CASSLAGQRRISDTGELFF | - | TRBV27 | - | TRBJ2-2
TGTGCCAGCAGCCTCCGACCGACAGGAGATTCACCCCTCCACTTT | CASSLRPTGDSPLHF | - | TRBV7-6 | - | TRBJ1-6
TGTGCCAGCAGCCCAAGGCACGAGCAGTACTTC | CASSPRHEQYF | - | TRBV11-2 | once | TRBJ2-7
TGTGCCAGCAGCCGCCGTGGCGACGAGCAGTACTTC | CASSRRGDEQYF | - | TRBV5-4 | - | TRBJ2-7
TGTGCCAGCAGTTACGTCGGTTTTAATGAGCAGTTCTTC | CASSYVGFNEQFF | - | TRBV6-5 | - | TRBJ2-1
TGTGCCAGCTCAAAAGGACAGGGGATGTACGAGCAGTACTTC | CASSKGQGMYEQYF | TRBD1 | TRBV18 | - | TRBJ2-7
TGTGCCAGCCGTGACAGGGGGGATCAGCCCCAGCATTTT | CASRDRGDQPQHF | TRBD1 | TRBV6-5 | once | TRBJ1-5
TGTGCCTGGAGTGCGGCGGCCTGGGGCACTGAAGCTTTCTTT | CAWSAAAWGTEAFF | - | TRBV30 | - | TRBJ1-1
TGTGCCAGTAGCAAGGGACAGACGAGTGTAGCGGGCACTGAAGCTTTCTTT | CASSKGQTSVAGTEAFF | TRBD1 | TRBV19 | - | TRBJ1-1
TGCGCCACCCAACTAGCTCCGTCATCCTACAATGAGCAGTTCTTC | CATQLAPSSYNEQFF | - | TRBV5-1 | - | TRBJ2-1
TGCGCCAGCAGCTTGGACGCGGGGCCGAACACCGGGGAGCTGTTTTTT | CASSLDAGPNTGELFF | - | TRBV5-1 | - | TRBJ2-2
TGTGCCTGGAGTGTACGAGCAGGCAATCAGCCCCAGCATTTT | CAWSVRAGNQPQHF | - | TRBV30 | - | TRBJ1-5
TGCGCCAGCAGCCAAGCCGGGACAGGGGTGAGGGAGCAGTACTTC | CASSQAGTGVREQYF | TRBD1 | TRBV4-1 | - | TRBJ2-5
TGTGCCAGCAGTTCAGGGGGATTAGCGGGGAAGTCCTACAATGAGCAGTTCTTC | CASSSGGLAGKSYNEQFF | - | TRBV27 | - | TRBJ2-1
TGCAGCGTTGCGTCGGAACCTGAAGCTTTCTTT | CSVASEPEAFF | - | TRBV29-1 | - | TRBJ1-1
TGCAGCGGTGGCACAGGGAGAGAGACCCAGTACTTC | CSGGTGRETQYF | - | TRBV29-1 | - | TRBJ2-5
TGTGCCAGCAGCTTGGCGGACGGTTCTGAAGCTTTCTTT | CASSLADGSEAFF | - | TRBV5-6 | - | TRBJ1-1
TGTGCCAGCAGCTTGGCTGGGGCTAACTATGGCTACACCTTC | CASSLAGANYGYTF | - | TRBV7-9 | - | TRBJ1-2
TGTGCCAGCAGCTTGTATCAGCGGGGGGCCGGGGAGCTGTTTTTT | CASSLYQRGAGELFF | TRBD2 | TRBV5-4 | - | TRBJ2-2
TGTGCCAGAAGCTTGGCCCTCCGCAGGGTCAGGGCACTCTTCTTTAGCAATCAGCCCCAGCATTTT | CARSLALRRVRALFFSNQPQHF | - | TRBV5-3 | - | TRBJ1-5
TGCGCCAGCAGCCAAGACCGGGCAGTTCTTTCACCCCTCCACTTT | CASSQDRAVLSPLHF | - | TRBV4-1 | - | TRBJ1-6
TGTGCCACCACGGGTACAGGGAAAGCTTTCTTT | CATTGTGKAFF | - | TRBV15 | - | TRBJ1-1
TGCGCCAGCAGCCAAGATAATCAGCCCCAGCATTTT | CASSQDNQPQHF | - | TRBV4-1 | few | TRBJ1-5
TGTGCCAGCAGCTTAGTGGTTGGTCAGGGATATTCACCCCTCCACTTT | CASSLVVGQGYSPLHF | - | TRBV7-2 | - | TRBJ1-6
TGTGCCAGCAGTTTGAAGGGGGCCCCCTATAATTCACCCCTCCACTTT | CASSLKGAPYNSPLHF | TRBD1 | TRBV6-5 | - | TRBJ1-6
TGTGCCAGCAGCATCGGCCCGCGGACCGGGGAGCTGTTTTTT | CASSIGPRTGELFF | - | TRBV7-3 | - | TRBJ2-2